A single sample is the source of the 3 T cell receptor beta chains below, sequenced in a study of PD-L1 blockade in urothelial cancer. Sequenced by immunoSEQ multiplex PCR; TCRdb stores in-frame clones only, minus some. The repertoire has some 24,000 clones, 84% of them found once; the top ten carry 8% to 10%. This specimen consisted of PBMCs, obtained around atezolizumab (anti-PD-L1) treatment. The source of these receptors is a man between 70 and 80 years old with urothelial cancer.

The chain carries TRBV30 and TRBJ2-3; TRBD2 aligns across 14 bases. The V and J ends lost 3 bases and 1 base, in that order; junction bases with no gene match: 9. In germline, CDR1 is GTSNPN, CDR2 SVGIG (reference sequence). The CDR3 length is 18 residues. CDR3 nucleotides: TGTGCCTGGAGCTCCGGGACTAGCGGGAGATTTGGCACAGATACGCAGTATTTT. Translating gives CAWSSGTSGRFGTDTQYF.

J is TRBJ1-2 and V is TRBV19; TRBD1 agrees at 8 bases. With 6 bases clipped from V and 4 bases from J, the junction kept 10 bases outside the gene matches. The CDR3 is 15 residues long. Per the germline V gene, CDR1 is LNHDA and CDR2 is SQIVND (reference sequence). The CDR3 loop reads CASSLHFGQGYGYTF. The CDR3 DNA is TGTGCCAGTAGCCTTCACTTTGGACAGGGCTATGGCTACACCTTC. The variable domain in full, with the rest retrieved from reference TRBV19 and TRBJ1-2, is DGGITQSPKYLFRKEGQNVTLSCEQNLNHDAMYWYRQDPGQGLRLIYYSQIVNDFQKGDIAEGYSVSREKKESFPLTVTSAQKNPTAFYLCASSLHFGQGYGYTFGSGTRLTVV.

The chain recombines TRBV27 with TRBJ2-3; no firm D call. V was shortened by 3 bases and J by 2 bases, with 3 bases between the two germline ends. Germline CDR1 MNHEY, CDR2 SMNVEV (reference sequence). This CDR3 has 12 amino acids. The CDR3 nucleotides read TGTGCCAGCAGTTTCCTCACAGATACGCAGTATTTT. This translates into CASSFLTDTQYF.